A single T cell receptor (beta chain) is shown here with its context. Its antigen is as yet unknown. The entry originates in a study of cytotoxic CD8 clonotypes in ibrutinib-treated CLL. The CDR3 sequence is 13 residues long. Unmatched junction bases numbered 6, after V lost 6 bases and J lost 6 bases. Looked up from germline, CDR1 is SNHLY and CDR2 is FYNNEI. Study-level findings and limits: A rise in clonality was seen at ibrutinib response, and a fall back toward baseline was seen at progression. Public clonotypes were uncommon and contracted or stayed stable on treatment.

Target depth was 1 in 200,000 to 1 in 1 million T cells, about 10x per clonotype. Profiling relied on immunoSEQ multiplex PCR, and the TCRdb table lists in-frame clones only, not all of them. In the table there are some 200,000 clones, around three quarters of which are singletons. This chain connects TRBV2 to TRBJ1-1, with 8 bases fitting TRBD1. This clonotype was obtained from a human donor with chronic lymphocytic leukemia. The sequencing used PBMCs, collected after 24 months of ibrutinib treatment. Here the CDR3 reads CASRLDRVAEAFF. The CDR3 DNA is TGTGCCAGCAGATTGGACAGGGTAGCTGAAGCTTTCTTT.